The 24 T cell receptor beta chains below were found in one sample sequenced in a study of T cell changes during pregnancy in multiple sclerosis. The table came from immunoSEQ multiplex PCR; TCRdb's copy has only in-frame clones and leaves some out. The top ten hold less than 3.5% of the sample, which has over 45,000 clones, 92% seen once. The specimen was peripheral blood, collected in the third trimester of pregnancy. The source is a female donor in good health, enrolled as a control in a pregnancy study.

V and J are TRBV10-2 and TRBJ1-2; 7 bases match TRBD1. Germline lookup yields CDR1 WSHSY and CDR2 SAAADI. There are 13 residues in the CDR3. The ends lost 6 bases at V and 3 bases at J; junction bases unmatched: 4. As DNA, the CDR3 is TGCGCCAGCAGGCCGGGACAGTACTATGGCTACACCTTC. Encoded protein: CASRPGQYYGYTF.

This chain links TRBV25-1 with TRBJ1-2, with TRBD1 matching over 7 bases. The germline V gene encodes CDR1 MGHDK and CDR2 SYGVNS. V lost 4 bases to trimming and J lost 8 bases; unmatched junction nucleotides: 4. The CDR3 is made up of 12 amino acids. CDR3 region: CASSGQGEGYTF. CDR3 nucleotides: TGTGCCAGCAGTGGTCAGGGGGAAGGCTACACCTTC.

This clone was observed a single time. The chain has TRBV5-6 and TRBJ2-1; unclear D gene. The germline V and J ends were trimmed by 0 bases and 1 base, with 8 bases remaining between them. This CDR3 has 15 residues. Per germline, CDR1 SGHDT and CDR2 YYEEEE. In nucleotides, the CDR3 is TGTGCCAGCAGCTTGGAGCGTATATCCTACAATGAGCAGTTCTTC. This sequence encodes CASSLERISYNEQFF.

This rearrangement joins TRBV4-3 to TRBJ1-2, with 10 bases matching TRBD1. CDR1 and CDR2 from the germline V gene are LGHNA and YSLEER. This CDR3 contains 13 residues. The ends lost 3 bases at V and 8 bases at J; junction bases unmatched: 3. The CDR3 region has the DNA TGCGCCAGCAGCCACGACAGGGGGCCCGGCTACACCTTC. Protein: CASSHDRGPGYTF.

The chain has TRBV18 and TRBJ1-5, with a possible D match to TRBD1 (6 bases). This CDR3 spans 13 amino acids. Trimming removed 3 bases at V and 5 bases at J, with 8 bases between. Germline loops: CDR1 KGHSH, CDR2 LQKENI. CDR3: CASSPSGDQPQHF. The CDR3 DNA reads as TGTGCCAGCTCACCCTCAGGGGATCAGCCCCAGCATTTT.

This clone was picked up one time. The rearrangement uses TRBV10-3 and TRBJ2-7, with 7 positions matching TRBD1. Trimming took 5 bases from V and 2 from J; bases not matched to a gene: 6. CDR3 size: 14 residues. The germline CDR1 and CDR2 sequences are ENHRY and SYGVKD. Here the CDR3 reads CAISSPDRTYEQYF. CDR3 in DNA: TGTGCCATCAGTAGCCCGGACAGGACCTACGAGCAGTACTTC.

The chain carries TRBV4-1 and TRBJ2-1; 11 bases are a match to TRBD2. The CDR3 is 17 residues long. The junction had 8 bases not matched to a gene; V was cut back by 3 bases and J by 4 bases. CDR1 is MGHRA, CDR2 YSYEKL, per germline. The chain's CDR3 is CASSHLERLAGYNEQFF. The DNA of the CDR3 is TGCGCCAGCAGCCACCTCGAGAGACTAGCGGGGTACAATGAGCAGTTCTTC.

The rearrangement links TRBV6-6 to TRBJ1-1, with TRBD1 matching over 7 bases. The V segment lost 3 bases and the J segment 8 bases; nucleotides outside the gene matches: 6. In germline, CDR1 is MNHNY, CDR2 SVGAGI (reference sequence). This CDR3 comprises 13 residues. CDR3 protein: CASSYTGTEEAFF. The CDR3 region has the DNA TGTGCCAGCAGTTATACCGGGACAGAAGAAGCTTTCTTT.

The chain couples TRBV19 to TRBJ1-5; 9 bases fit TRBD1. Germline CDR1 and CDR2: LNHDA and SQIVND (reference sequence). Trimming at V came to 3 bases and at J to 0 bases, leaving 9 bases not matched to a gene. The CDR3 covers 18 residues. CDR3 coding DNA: TGTGCCAGTAGTATGCGCAGGGACAGGGCTTATAGCAATCAGCCCCAGCATTTT. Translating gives CASSMRRDRAYSNQPQHF. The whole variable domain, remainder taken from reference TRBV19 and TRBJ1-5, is DGGITQSPKYLFRKEGQNVTLSCEQNLNHDAMYWYRQDPGQGLRLIYYSQIVNDFQKGDIAEGYSVSREKKESFPLTVTSAQKNPTAFYLCASSMRRDRAYSNQPQHFGDGTRLSIL.

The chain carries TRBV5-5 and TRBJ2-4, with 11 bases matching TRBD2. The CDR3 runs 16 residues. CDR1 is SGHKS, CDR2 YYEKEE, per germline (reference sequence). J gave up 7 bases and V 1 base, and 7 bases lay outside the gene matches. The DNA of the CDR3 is TGTGCCAGCAGCTTGAATAGTGGACTAGCGGGTAACATTCAGTACTTC. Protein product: CASSLNSGLAGNIQYF. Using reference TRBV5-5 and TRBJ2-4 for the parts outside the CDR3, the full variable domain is DAGVTQSPTHLIKTRGQQVTLRCSPISGHKSVSWYQQVLGQGPQFIFQYYEKEERGRGNFPDRFSARQFPNYSSELNVNALLLGDSALYLCASSLNSGLAGNIQYFGAGTRLSVL.

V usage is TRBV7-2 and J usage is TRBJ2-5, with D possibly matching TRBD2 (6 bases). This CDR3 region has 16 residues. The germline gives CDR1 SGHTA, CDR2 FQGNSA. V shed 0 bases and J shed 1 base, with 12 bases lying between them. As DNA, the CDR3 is TGTGCCAGCAGCTTAGCCCATACAGCGGGCCAAGAGACCCAGTACTTC. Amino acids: CASSLAHTAGQETQYF.

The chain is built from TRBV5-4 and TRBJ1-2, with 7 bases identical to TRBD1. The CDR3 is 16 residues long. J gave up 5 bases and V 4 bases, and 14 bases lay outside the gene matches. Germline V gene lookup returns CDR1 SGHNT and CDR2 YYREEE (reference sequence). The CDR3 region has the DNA TGTGCCAGCAGCCCCAGTTTGACAGGGTCTACTTATGGCTACACCTTC. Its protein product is CASSPSLTGSTYGYTF.

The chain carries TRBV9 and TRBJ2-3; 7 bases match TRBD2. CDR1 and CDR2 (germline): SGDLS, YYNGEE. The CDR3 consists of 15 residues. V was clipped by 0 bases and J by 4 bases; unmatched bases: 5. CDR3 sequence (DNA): TGTGCCAGCAGCGTAGGTTTGGGGGGGGCAGATACGCAGTATTTT. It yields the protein CASSVGLGGADTQYF.

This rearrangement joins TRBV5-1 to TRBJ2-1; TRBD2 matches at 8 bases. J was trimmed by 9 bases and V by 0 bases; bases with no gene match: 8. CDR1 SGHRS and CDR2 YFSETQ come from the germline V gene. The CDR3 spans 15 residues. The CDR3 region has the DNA TGCGCCAGCAGCTTGGACGGTAGCGGGGTCCTTGAGCAGTTCTTC. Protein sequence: CASSLDGSGVLEQFF.

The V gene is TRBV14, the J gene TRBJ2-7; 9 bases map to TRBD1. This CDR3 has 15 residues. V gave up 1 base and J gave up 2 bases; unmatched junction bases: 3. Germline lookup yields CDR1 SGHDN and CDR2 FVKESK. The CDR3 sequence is CASSQGTGVAYEQYF. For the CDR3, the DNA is TGTGCCAGCAGCCAAGGGACAGGGGTTGCCTACGAGCAGTACTTC.

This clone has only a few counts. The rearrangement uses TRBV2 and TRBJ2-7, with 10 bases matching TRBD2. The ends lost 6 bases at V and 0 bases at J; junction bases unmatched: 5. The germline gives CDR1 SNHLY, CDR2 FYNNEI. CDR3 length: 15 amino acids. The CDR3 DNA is TGTGCCAGCAGGTCACTAGCGGGGCTCTCCTACGAGCAGTACTTC. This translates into CASRSLAGLSYEQYF.

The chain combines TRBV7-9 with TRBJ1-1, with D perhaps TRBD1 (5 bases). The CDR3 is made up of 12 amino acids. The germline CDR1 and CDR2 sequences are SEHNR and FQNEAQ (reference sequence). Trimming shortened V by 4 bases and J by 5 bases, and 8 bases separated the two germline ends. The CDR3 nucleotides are TGTGCCAGCAGCTCCCAGGGTACTGAAGCTTTCTTT. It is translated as CASSSQGTEAFF. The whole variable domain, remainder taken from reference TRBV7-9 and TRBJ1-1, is DTGVSQNPRHKITKRGQNVTFRCDPISEHNRLYWYRQTLGQGPEFLTYFQNEAQLEKSRLLSDRFSAERPKGSFSTLEIQRTEQGDSAMYLCASSSQGTEAFFGQGTRLTVV.

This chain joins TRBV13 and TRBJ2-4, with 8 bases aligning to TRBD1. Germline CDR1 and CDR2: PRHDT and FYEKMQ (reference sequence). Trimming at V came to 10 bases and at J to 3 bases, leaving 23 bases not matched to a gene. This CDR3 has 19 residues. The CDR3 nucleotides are TGTGCCACAAGCCGGTTAAGGGGGGCAGGGGGCGCGTACAAAAACATTCAGTACTTC. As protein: CATSRLRGAGGAYKNIQYF.

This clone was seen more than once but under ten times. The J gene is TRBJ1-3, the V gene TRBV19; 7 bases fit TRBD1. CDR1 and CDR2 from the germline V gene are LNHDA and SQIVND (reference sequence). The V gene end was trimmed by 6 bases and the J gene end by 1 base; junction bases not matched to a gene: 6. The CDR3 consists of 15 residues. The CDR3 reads CASRPSDRSGNTIYF. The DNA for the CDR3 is TGTGCCAGTAGACCCTCGGACAGGTCTGGAAACACCATATATTTT.

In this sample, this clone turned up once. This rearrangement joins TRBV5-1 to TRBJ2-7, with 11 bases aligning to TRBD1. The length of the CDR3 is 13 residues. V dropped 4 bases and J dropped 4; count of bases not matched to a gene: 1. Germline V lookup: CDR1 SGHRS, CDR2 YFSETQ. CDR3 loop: CASSRDRGYEQYF. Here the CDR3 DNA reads TGCGCCAGCAGCCGGGACAGGGGGTACGAGCAGTACTTC.

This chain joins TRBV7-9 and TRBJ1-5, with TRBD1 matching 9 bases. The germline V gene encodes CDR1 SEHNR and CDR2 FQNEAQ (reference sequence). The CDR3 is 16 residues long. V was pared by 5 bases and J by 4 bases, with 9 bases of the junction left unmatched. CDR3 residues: CASSSPGQGENQPQHF. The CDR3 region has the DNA TGTGCCAGCAGCAGTCCGGGACAGGGTGAAAATCAGCCCCAGCATTTT.

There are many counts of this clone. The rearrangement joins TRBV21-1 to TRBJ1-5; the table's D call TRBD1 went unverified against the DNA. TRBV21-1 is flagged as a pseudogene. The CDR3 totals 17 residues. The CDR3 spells CASSSLPGGGSNQPQHF. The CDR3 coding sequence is TGTGCCAGCAGCAGCCTCCCAGGGGGCGGGAGCAATCAGCCCCAGCATTTT.

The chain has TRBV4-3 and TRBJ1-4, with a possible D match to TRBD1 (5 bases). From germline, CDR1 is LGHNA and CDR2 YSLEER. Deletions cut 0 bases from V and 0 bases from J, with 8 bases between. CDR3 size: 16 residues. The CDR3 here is CASSQEPTATNEKLFF. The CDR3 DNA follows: TGCGCCAGCAGCCAAGAACCGACAGCAACTAATGAAAAACTGTTTTTT.

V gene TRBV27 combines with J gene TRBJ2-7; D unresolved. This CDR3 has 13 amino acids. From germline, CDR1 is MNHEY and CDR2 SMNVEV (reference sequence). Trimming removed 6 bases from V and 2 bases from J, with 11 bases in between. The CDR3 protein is CASRLQVTYEQYF. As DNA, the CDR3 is TGTGCCAGCAGACTCCAGGTGACCTACGAGCAGTACTTC.